Listed here are 22 T cell receptor beta chains from one sample, sequenced in a study of T cells in Graves' hyperthyroidism and ophthalmopathy. Amplification of TCR beta CDR3 regions was performed using RNA transcripts as template. During a first-round RT-PCR of the TCR CDR3, the HTBI primer set was used. TCRdb ran MiXCR on the multiplex PCR reads and lists one entry per CDR3 protein. The sample shows more than 650,000 distinct CDR3 sequences, 12% to 15% of them seen only once. The specimen was blood. The receptor set was obtained from a woman in her late teens or twenties with Graves' hyperthyroidism.

This clonotype was counted ten times or more. The chain is built from TRBV20-1 and TRBJ1-5; possible D gene TRBD1, 5 bases. Germline CDR1 DFQATT, CDR2 SNEGSKA (reference sequence). V was cut by 6 bases and J by 6 bases, with 18 bases left in between. The CDR3 consists of 14 residues. The CDR3 bases are TGCAGTGCGAACGACCCCACAGGCCGTCAGCCCCAGCATTTT. Amino acids: CSANDPTGRQPQHF.

This sequence joins TRBV9 and TRBJ2-1; D ambiguous. This CDR3 is built from 14 residues. Germline CDR1 is SGDLS and CDR2 is YYNGEE. Trimming took off 0 bases at V and 8 bases at J, with 12 bases between the two ends. The CDR3 nucleotides read TGTGCCAGCAGCGTAGAAGGTACCATGGATGAGCAGTTCTTC. It specifies CASSVEGTMDEQFF.

This clonotype has only a few counts. The rearrangement links TRBV7-9 to TRBJ2-1; no reliable D call. Between the trimmed V and J ends, which lost 7 bases and 3 bases, there was a span of 7 bases. Looked up from germline, CDR1 is SEHNR and CDR2 is FQNEAQ (reference sequence). The CDR3 has 12 amino acids. In DNA, the CDR3 is TGTGCCAGCAATTGGGTCTACAATGAGCAGTTCTTC. Translating gives CASNWVYNEQFF.

This clonotype was observed many times. The gene calls are TRBV29-1 and TRBJ2-2, with D tentatively TRBD1 (6 bases). The CDR3 has 14 residues. Trimming shortened V by 4 bases and J by 1 base, and 10 bases separated the two germline ends. The germline CDR1 and CDR2 sequences are SQVTM and ANQGSEA. The CDR3 loop is CSVVEDRNTGELFF. As DNA, the CDR3 is TGCAGCGTTGTGGAGGACAGGAACACCGGGGAGCTGTTTTTT.

In this sample, this clonotype turned up a few times. The chain joins TRBV27 to TRBJ2-7; 8 bases fit TRBD2. The CDR3 extends over 14 amino acids. The germline CDR1 and CDR2 sequences are MNHEY and SMNVEV (reference sequence). Trimming removed 3 bases from V and 5 bases from J; junction bases left unmatched: 6. The CDR3 DNA reads TGTGCCAGCAGTTTGATAGCGGGAATCCACGAGCAGTACTTC. It encodes CASSLIAGIHEQYF.

This clonotype was picked up many times. This chain joins TRBV16 and TRBJ1-1, with 7 bases fitting TRBD1. The CDR3 has 15 amino acids. Germline V gene data show CDR1 as KGHSY and CDR2 as FQNENV. The V gene end was trimmed by 6 bases and the J gene end by 5 bases; junction bases not matched to a gene: 12. CDR3 DNA sequence: TGTGCCAGCAGTCTTCCAGGGGGAGCTGGGACTGAAGCTTTCTTT. Translated, it gives CASSLPGGAGTEAFF.

The V call is TRBV6-5, the J call TRBJ2-1; 12 bases fit TRBD2. The germline gives CDR1 MNHEY, CDR2 SVGAGI. Unmatched junction bases numbered 17, after V lost 0 bases and J lost 8 bases. The CDR3 runs 20 residues. The CDR3 is CASSYSILKLAGGFVHEQFF. CDR3 bases: TGTGCCAGCAGTTACTCGATTTTAAAACTAGCGGGAGGCTTTGTCCATGAGCAGTTCTTC.

This clonotype was seen ten or more times. The junction and the germline gene differ at one end; a read error may be behind it. The rearrangement uses TRBV11-3 and TRBJ2-5; 14 bases match TRBD2. The CDR3 is 17 amino acids. Per germline, CDR1 SGHNT and CDR2 YENEEA. CDR3: CASSLGLAGVGQEAQYF. DNA of the CDR3: TGTGCCAGCAGCTTGGGACTAGCGGGAGTTGGGCAAGAGGCCCAGTACTTC.

V usage is TRBV6-1 and J usage is TRBJ1-5; the D gene is possibly TRBD1 (5 bases). Germline CDR1 and CDR2: MNHNS and SASEGT. V was pared by 5 bases and J by 5 bases, with 13 bases between. The CDR3 runs 14 residues. The CDR3 nucleotides are TGTGCCAGCAGTCTCACCAGGGTCCATCAGCCCCAGCATTTT. It encodes CASSLTRVHQPQHF.

The chain has TRBV18 and TRBJ2-5; D unclear. From germline, CDR1 is KGHSH and CDR2 LQKENI. Trimming removed 3 bases at V and 4 bases at J, with 6 bases between. The CDR3 has 12 residues. CDR3 DNA: TGTGCCAGCTCACCCATCACAGAGACCCAGTACTTC. It specifies CASSPITETQYF.

This clonotype appeared a few times. The rearrangement joins TRBV9 to TRBJ1-4; D is perhaps TRBD1 (6 bases). CDR3 length: 15 residues. Germline values: CDR1 SGDLS, CDR2 YYNGEE. V lost 3 bases and J lost 7, with 16 bases in between. For the CDR3, the DNA is TGTGCCAGCAGCGGGACCAGGGGAGGCGTTGAAAAACTGTTTTTT. It yields the protein CASSGTRGGVEKLFF.

This clonotype came up a few times. V is TRBV5-6 and J is TRBJ1-3; D unclear. Trimming removed 2 bases at V and 1 base at J, with 13 bases between. Germline CDR1 reads SGHDT; CDR2 reads YYEEEE. The CDR3 has 16 residues. Here the CDR3 reads CASSFGTGSSGNTIYF. The CDR3 nucleotides are TGTGCCAGCAGCTTTGGAACGGGGAGTTCTGGAAACACCATATATTTT.

Many counts were recorded for this clonotype. The V and J genes are TRBV3-1 and TRBJ2-3, with TRBD2 matching over 7 bases. V trimming: 6 bases; J trimming: 3 bases; junction bases outside the gene matches: 12. CDR1 LGHDT and CDR2 YNNKEL come from the germline V gene (reference sequence). The CDR3 runs to 16 residues. The CDR3 DNA sequence: TGTGCCAGCAGAAAACGGGGCGGGAGAAGTACAGATACGCAGTATTTT. This translates into CASRKRGGRSTDTQYF.

There are many counts of this clonotype. The chain has TRBV24-1 and TRBJ2-1; 13 nucleotides match TRBD2. CDR1 and CDR2 from the germline V gene are KGHDR and SFDVKD. Germline trimming cut 5 bases from V and 9 bases from J; bases unmatched to any gene: 6. The CDR3 is 15 residues long. CDR3: CATSGLLAGGGEQFF. Here the CDR3 DNA reads TGTGCCACCAGTGGCCTACTAGCGGGAGGGGGTGAGCAGTTCTTC.

The V and J genes are TRBV28 and TRBJ1-1; the D gene is possibly TRBD1 (5 bases). This CDR3 region has 15 residues. Germline assignment: CDR1 MDHEN and CDR2 SYDVKM. Trimming cost V 7 bases and J 1 base, with 16 bases left between them. CDR3 DNA: TGTGCCAGCATTCCCCCAGGGCTAGGGAACACTGAAGCTTTCTTT. Translated, it gives CASIPPGLGNTEAFF. Based on the CDR3 plus reference TRBV28 and TRBJ1-1, the full variable domain is DVKVTQSSRYLVKRTGEKVFLECVQDMDHENMFWYRQDPGLGLRLIYFSYDVKMKEKGDIPEGYSVSREKKERFSLILESASTNQTSMYLCASIPPGLGNTEAFFGQGTRLTVV.

This clonotype occurred many times. V usage is TRBV7-3 and J usage is TRBJ2-2; D is perhaps TRBD2 (6 bases). Looked up from germline, CDR1 is SGHTA and CDR2 is FQGTGA. Trimming shortened V by 2 bases and J by 1 base, and 11 bases separated the two germline ends. The CDR3 consists of 16 residues. The CDR3 sequence is CASSLAAGLNTGELFF. CDR3 DNA: TGTGCCAGCAGCTTAGCGGCGGGGTTGAACACCGGGGAGCTGTTTTTT.

The rearrangement joins TRBV12-3 or TRBV12-4 to TRBJ1-4; possibly TRBD1 for D (6 bases). Trimming removed 3 bases from V and 6 bases from J, with 14 bases in between. The CDR3 covers 15 residues. CDR3 amino acids: CASSFSRGTHEKLFF. The CDR3 DNA sequence: TGTGCCAGCAGTTTCAGCCGCGGGACACATGAAAAACTGTTTTTT.

The chain links TRBV5-6 to TRBJ1-2; TRBD1 aligns across 8 bases. Germline V gene data show CDR1 as SGHDT and CDR2 as YYEEEE. This CDR3 has 16 amino acids. Trimming removed 7 bases from V and 4 bases from J; junction bases left unmatched: 15. This chain's CDR3 is CASGSRDRLRSYGYTF. The CDR3 coding sequence is TGTGCCAGCGGGAGCCGGGACAGGCTACGTTCCTATGGCTACACCTTC.

V usage is TRBV19 and J usage is TRBJ1-5, with 8 nucleotides matching TRBD1. The trim removed 4 bases at V and 2 bases at J, leaving 13 bases unmatched. Germline-derived CDR1 and CDR2 are LNHDA and SQIVND (reference sequence). The CDR3 runs to 18 residues. The CDR3 here is CASSKDRALSLRNQPQHF. The CDR3, as DNA: TGTGCCAGTAGTAAGGACAGGGCGTTATCGTTACGCAATCAGCCCCAGCATTTT.

This clonotype was recorded at least ten times. The rearrangement links TRBV7-9 to TRBJ1-5; 7 nucleotides line up with TRBD1. V shed 4 bases and J 7 bases; nucleotides not matched to a gene: 10. Per germline, CDR1 SEHNR and CDR2 FQNEAQ (reference sequence). This CDR3 region has 15 residues. The CDR3 spells CASSSGTDRGQPQHF. The CDR3, as DNA: TGTGCCAGCAGCTCCGGGACAGACCGGGGGCAGCCCCAGCATTTT.

This clonotype was observed many times. The chain employs TRBV6-5 and TRBJ1-1; 9 bases agree with TRBD1. Unmatched junction bases numbered 9, after V lost 2 bases and J lost 5 bases. Germline V CDR1 and CDR2: MNHEY, SVGAGI. The CDR3 runs 16 residues. CDR3 nucleotides: TGTGCCAGCAGTTACGGGAAAACAGGGGGCTTAACTGAAGCTTTCTTT. Its protein is CASSYGKTGGLTEAFF.

This chain connects TRBV11-2 to TRBJ2-7, with TRBD1 matching 12 bases. Germline assignment: CDR1 SGHAT and CDR2 FQNNGV. The V gene end was trimmed by 3 bases and the J gene end by 2 bases; junction bases not matched to a gene: 8. The CDR3 runs 17 residues. Here the CDR3 DNA reads TGTGCCAGCAGCTTCCCCCTCCGGGACAGGGGGCCCTACGAGCAGTACTTC. Protein product: CASSFPLRDRGPYEQYF. Based on the CDR3 plus reference TRBV11-2 and TRBJ2-7, the full variable domain is EAGVAQSPRYKIIEKRQSVAFWCNPISGHATLYWYQQILGQGPKLLIQFQNNGVVDDSQLPKDRFSAERLKGVDSTLKIQPAKLEDSAVYLCASSFPLRDRGPYEQYFGPGTRLTVT.